This T cell receptor (beta chain) stems from a study of blood T cell repertoires in COVID-19. The CDR3 has 16 amino acids. Trimming cost V 2 bases and J 1 base; bases outside gene matches: 5. CDR1 and CDR2 (germline): SGHTA, FQGNSA. Only in-frame clones appear in the TCRdb table, and some are missing; sequencing was by immunoSEQ multiplex PCR. In the table there are 110,000 or so clones, 70% to 90% of which are singletons. The clonotype was recovered from a woman between 65 and 79 years old who had recovered from COVID-19. The V gene is TRBV7-2, the J gene TRBJ2-5; 9 positions match TRBD2. The sequenced sample was peripheral blood. For the CDR3, the DNA is TGTGCCAGCAGCTTACGGTCTAGCGGGGCCCAAGAGACCCAGTACTTC. Translating it yields CASSLRSSGAQETQYF.